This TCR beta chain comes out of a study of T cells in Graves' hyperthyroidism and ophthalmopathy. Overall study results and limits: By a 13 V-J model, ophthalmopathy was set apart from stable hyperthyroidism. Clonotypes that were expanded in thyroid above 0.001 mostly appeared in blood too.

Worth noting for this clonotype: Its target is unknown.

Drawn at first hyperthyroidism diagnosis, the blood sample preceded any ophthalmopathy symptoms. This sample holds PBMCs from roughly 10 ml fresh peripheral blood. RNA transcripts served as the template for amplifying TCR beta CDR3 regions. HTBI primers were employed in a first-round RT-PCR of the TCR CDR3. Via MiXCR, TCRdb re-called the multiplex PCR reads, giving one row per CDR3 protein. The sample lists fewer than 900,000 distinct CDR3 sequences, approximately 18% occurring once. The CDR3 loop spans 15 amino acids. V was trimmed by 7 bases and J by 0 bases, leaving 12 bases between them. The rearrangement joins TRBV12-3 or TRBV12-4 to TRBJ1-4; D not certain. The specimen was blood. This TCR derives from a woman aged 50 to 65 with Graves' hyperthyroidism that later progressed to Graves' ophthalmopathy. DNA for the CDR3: TGTGCCAGCACCCCCGGGGTTGCAACTAATGAAAAACTGTTTTTT. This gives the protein CASTPGVATNEKLFF.